The 5 T cell receptor beta chains listed next were all sequenced from one sample in a study of blood T cell repertoires in COVID-19. Assay used: immunoSEQ multiplex PCR; TCRdb lists only in-frame clones, some missing. The data show about 220,000 clones, with roughly 80% seen just once and approximately 1.3% held by the top ten. Sequenced sample: PBMCs or T cells enriched from blood (not recorded which). The source is a woman aged 40 to 55 with acute COVID-19.

The genes are TRBV5-1 and TRBJ1-5; 8 nucleotides match TRBD1. V gave up 4 bases and J gave up 4 bases; unmatched junction bases: 4. Looked up from germline, CDR1 is SGHRS and CDR2 is YFSETQ. This CDR3 is 14 amino acids long. As DNA, the CDR3 is TGCGCCAGCAGCAGTGGGACAGGTAATCAGCCCCAGCATTTT. Translating it yields CASSSGTGNQPQHF.

Only one count was recorded for this clone. V gene TRBV27 combines with J gene TRBJ2-1; D is possibly TRBD2 (6 bases). Germline V gene sequence: CDR1 MNHEY, CDR2 SMNVEV (reference sequence). V lost 3 bases, J lost 1 base, and 7 bases lay in between. The CDR3 has 14 amino acids. The CDR3 bases are TGTGCCAGCAGTTTGGCGGGGTCCTACAATGAGCAGTTCTTC. This sequence encodes CASSLAGSYNEQFF.

The chain is built from TRBV4-3 and TRBJ1-3; 8 bases match TRBD1. Germline lookup yields CDR1 LGHNA and CDR2 YSLEER. The trim removed 0 bases at V and 3 bases at J, leaving 4 bases unmatched. The CDR3 runs 16 residues. CDR3 sequence (DNA): TGCGCCAGCAGCCAAGATCAGGGGGCGTTTGGAAACACCATATATTTT. Amino acid sequence: CASSQDQGAFGNTIYF.

V usage is TRBV11-3 and J usage is TRBJ1-3; D remains ambiguous. In germline, CDR1 is SGHNT, CDR2 YENEEA. V dropped 3 bases and J dropped 9 bases, with 30 bases sitting between them. This CDR3 region has 19 residues. CDR3 amino acids: CASSFSTPRGRRDRGTIYF. CDR3 bases: TGTGCCAGCAGCTTCTCAACCCCCCGGGGTAGGAGGGATAGAGGCACCATATATTTT.

The chain joins TRBV6-5 to TRBJ1-2, with 9 positions matching TRBD1. CDR1 and CDR2 from the germline V gene are MNHEY and SVGAGI. This CDR3 comprises 14 residues. J was trimmed by 6 bases and V by 5 bases; bases with no gene match: 7. CDR3 DNA: TGTGCCAGCAGTCAAACAGGGGGCGTTCATGGCTACACCTTC. It encodes CASSQTGGVHGYTF.